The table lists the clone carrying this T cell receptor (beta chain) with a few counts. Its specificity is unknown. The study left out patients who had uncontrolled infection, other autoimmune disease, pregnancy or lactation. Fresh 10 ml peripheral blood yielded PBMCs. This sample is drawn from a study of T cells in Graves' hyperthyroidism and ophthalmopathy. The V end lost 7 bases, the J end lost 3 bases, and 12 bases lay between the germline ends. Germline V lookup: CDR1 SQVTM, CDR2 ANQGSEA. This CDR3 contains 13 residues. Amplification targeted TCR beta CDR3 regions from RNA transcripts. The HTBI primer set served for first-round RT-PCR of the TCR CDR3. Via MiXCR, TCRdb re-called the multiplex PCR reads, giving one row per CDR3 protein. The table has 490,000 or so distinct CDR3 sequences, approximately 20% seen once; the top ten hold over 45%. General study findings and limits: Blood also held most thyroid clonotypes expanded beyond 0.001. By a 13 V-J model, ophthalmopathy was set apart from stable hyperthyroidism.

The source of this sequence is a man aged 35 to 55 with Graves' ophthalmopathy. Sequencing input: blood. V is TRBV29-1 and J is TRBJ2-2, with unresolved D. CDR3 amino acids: CSAANRYTGELFF. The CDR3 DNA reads TGCAGCGCTGCCAATCGGTACACCGGGGAGCTGTTTTTT.